This TCR beta chain was captured by sequencing in a study of siplizumab effects on memory and regulatory T cells (dated by TCRdb to the late 2010s). Turning to the overall study: Across eight or nine responder-stimulator pairs, paired mixed lymphocyte reactions were conducted with siplizumab at 1 ug/mL and without drug. The study examined how the anti-CD2 antibody siplizumab affects alloreactive T-cell subsets in allogeneic mixed lymphocyte reactions built from human PBMCs. Beyond this particular receptor, the publication reports: Sequences below about 10^-5 frequency were poorly captured, so only a minor fraction of alloreactive clones could be mapped to unstimulated subsets. The suppressive function of proliferating Tregs from siplizumab cultures was not functionally confirmed. Greater diversity appeared to be present in unstimulated naive T cells than in memory T cells, and a substantial contribution to the alloresponse seemed to be made by naive cells. Roughly 75-97% of proliferating CD4+ or CD8+ clones could not be assigned a naive or memory phenotype. The cumulative frequency of alloreactive sequences traceable to unstimulated CD4+ memory T cells was significantly reduced by siplizumab. Among mappable alloreactive CD4+ clones, an average Treg-derived fraction of around 71% was observed with siplizumab, compared with roughly 27% in control reactions.

Mixed lymphocyte reaction cells were cocultured at 37°C for 6 to 7 days. Responder PBMCs were labelled with CFSE, stimulator PBMCs were labelled with Violet Dye, and the two were mixed at a 1:1 ratio. Sorted unstimulated T cells and proliferating T cells recovered from mixed lymphocyte reactions were subjected to TCRbeta CDR3 sequencing. Fresh whole blood from nine to eleven HLA-typed healthy donors was used to isolate PBMCs. After the mixed lymphocyte reaction, proliferating CFSE-low responder T cells were FACS-sorted for TCR sequencing. According to the germline V gene, CDR1 reads WSHSY and CDR2 reads SAAADI. The CDR3 numbers 14 residues from cysteine through phenylalanine. CDR3 DNA is the only sequence kept; it has 42 bases, read in frame from the first base. The junction shows trimming of 2 bases on V and 0 bases on J, plus 5 bases between the germline ends. Note on this clone: This receptor's antigen is unknown. No base qualities exist here, and no much larger clone lies one base off it.

Library creation used the immunoSEQ multiplex PCR assay. Each sample had around 100,000 TCR templates assayed by the deep sequencing platform. Genomic DNA extracted from sorted T cells was the material used for TCRbeta CDR3 sequencing. As for the authors' bioinformatics: Clonal analysis of TCRbeta CDR3 data was done in the R programming language. Comparing unstimulated samples against CFSE-low samples taken after the reaction was how alloreactive CD4+ and CD8+ clones were defined. Regulatory or non-regulatory origin was assigned to alloreactive CD4+ clones by matching of sequences to sorted unstimulated Treg and non-Treg repertoires. Imported from immuneACCESS, the table was reduced by TCRdb to in-frame sequences with V and J called. These copies leave out some clones; in studies compared against another copy, an unresolved V gene accounts for under half, and the cause of the remainder is not known. That table furnishes V, J and clone size, whereas the DNA furnished D and trimming. This sample lists under 9,000 clones; roughly two fifths were detected once. The ten largest clonotypes hold about 5.8% of the sample.

The chain employs TRBV10-2 and TRBJ2-1; too little of a D gene remains to name it. Material: CFSE-low (dividing) CD8+ T cells sorted from an allogeneic mixed lymphocyte reaction. This TCR was sampled from a human donor in good health; the cells came from an allogeneic mixed lymphocyte reaction. DNA sequence: TGCGCCAGCAGTGAGAGGAGCTCCTACAATGAGCAGTTCTTC. Translated, it reads CASSERSSYNEQFF.